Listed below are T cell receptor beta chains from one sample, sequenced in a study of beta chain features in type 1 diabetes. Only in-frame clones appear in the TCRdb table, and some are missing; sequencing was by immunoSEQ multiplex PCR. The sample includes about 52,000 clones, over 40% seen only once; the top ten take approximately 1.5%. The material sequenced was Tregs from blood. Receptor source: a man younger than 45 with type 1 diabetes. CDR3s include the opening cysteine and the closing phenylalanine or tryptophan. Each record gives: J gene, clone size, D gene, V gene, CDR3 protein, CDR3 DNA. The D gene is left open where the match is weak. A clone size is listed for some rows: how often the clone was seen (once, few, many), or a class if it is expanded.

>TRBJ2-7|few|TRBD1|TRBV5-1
CASSLEGTDEQYF
TGCGCCAGCAGCTTGGAGGGGACAGACGAGCAGTACTTC
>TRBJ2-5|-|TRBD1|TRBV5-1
CASRQGQGSEGEQYF
TGCGCCAGCAGACAGGGACAGGGGAGTGAAGGGGAGCAGTACTTC
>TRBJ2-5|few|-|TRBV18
CASSPGLRETQYF
TGTGCCAGCTCGCCGGGACTCCGAGAGACCCAGTACTTC
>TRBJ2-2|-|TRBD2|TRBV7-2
CASSSRLAGGTWGSGELFF
TGTGCCAGCAGCTCCCGACTAGCGGGAGGGACTTGGGGGAGCGGGGAGCTGTTTTTT
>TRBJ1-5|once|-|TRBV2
CASSRDNQPQHF
TGTGCCAGCAGCAGGGACAATCAGCCCCAGCATTTT
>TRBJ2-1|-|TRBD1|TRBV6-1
CASTPGQGGEQFF
TGTGCCAGCACTCCGGGACAGGGCGGTGAGCAGTTCTTC
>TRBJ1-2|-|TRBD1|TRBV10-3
CAISESGGQGRGYTF
TGTGCCATCAGTGAGTCGGGGGGACAGGGCAGAGGCTACACCTTC
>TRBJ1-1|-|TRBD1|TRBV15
CATSWNPDRGPEAFF
TGTGCCACCAGCTGGAACCCGGACAGGGGCCCTGAAGCTTTCTTT
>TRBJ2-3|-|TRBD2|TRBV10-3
CAISEIAGMNTDTQYF
TGTGCCATCAGTGAAATAGCGGGGATGAACACAGATACGCAGTATTTT
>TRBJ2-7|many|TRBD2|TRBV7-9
CASSLMVGGNEQYF
TGTGCCAGCAGCTTAATGGTCGGGGGGAACGAGCAGTACTTC
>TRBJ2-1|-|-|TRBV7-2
CASSGRYVDNEQFF
TGTGCCAGCAGCGGGCGCTACGTTGACAATGAGCAGTTCTTC
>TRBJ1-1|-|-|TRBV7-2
CASSLRLFPGNTEAFF
TGTGCCAGCAGCTTGAGACTCTTTCCGGGGAACACTGAAGCTTTCTTT
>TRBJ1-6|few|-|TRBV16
CASSQSPGARFNSPLHF
TGTGCCAGCAGCCAGAGTCCAGGGGCCAGATTTAATTCACCCCTCCACTTT
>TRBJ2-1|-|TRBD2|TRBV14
CASSQASGYNEQFF
TGTGCCAGCAGCCAAGCTAGCGGCTACAATGAGCAGTTCTTC
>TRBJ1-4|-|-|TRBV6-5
CASSSPGGTNEKLFF
TGTGCCAGCAGTTCGCCGGGGGGCACTAATGAAAAACTGTTTTTT
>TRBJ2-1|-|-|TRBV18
CASSTQSNPSYNEQFF
TGTGCCAGCTCAACACAATCTAACCCGTCCTACAATGAGCAGTTCTTC
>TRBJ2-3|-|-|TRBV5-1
CASMLRDADTQYF
TGCGCCAGCATGTTGCGGGACGCAGATACGCAGTATTTT
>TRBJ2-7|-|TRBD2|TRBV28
CASSSRPRGLAASYEQYF
TGTGCCAGCAGTTCCAGACCTAGGGGACTAGCGGCCTCCTACGAGCAGTACTTC
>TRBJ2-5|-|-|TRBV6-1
CAGGRGGLETQYF
TGTGCCGGAGGGAGGGGGGGACTGGAGACCCAGTACTTC
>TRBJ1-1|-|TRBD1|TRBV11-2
CASSLRGLTEAFF
TGTGCCAGCAGCCTCAGGGGGTTAACTGAAGCTTTCTTT
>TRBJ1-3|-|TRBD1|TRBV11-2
CASSTGQGNTIYF
TGTGCCAGCAGCACCGGACAGGGGAACACCATATATTTT
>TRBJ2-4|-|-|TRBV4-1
CASSQARLQKNIQYF
TGCGCCAGCAGCCAGGCCCGCTTACAGAAAAACATTCAGTACTTC
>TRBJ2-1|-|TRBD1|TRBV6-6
CASGRDRGNEQFF
TGTGCCAGCGGACGGGACAGGGGTAATGAGCAGTTCTTC
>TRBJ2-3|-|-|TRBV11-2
CASSLMQMGQYTQYF
TGTGCCAGCAGCTTAATGCAAATGGGACAATATACGCAGTATTTT
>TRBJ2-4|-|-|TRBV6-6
CASSYSTRINIQYF
TGTGCCAGCAGTTACTCGACCAGGATAAACATTCAGTACTTC
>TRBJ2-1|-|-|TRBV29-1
CSVSLGGSYNEQFF
TGCAGCGTTTCCCTTGGAGGCTCCTACAATGAGCAGTTCTTC
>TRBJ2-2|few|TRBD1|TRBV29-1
CSADTGTGAGELFF
TGCAGCGCCGATACCGGGACAGGGGCCGGGGAGCTGTTTTTT
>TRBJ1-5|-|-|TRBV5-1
CASSDGGSSQPQHF
TGCGCCAGCTCTGACGGGGGGTCGAGTCAGCCCCAGCATTTT
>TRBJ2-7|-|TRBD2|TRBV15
CATSRDGRSRGAYEQYF
TGTGCCACCAGCAGAGATGGACGGTCTCGGGGGGCCTACGAGCAGTACTTC
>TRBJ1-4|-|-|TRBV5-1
CASSLGGANEKLFF
TGCGCCAGCAGCTTGGGAGGAGCTAATGAAAAACTGTTTTTT
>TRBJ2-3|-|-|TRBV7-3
CASSVEGSDTQYF
TGTGCCAGCAGCGTTGAGGGTTCAGATACGCAGTATTTT
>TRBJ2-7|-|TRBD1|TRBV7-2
CASSVVTGTASYEQYF
TGTGCCAGCAGCGTAGTCACCGGGACAGCGTCCTACGAGCAGTACTTC
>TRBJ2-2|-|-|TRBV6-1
CASSSWTSNTGELFF
TGTGCCAGCAGTTCCTGGACATCGAACACCGGGGAGCTGTTTTTT
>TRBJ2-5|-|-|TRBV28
CASSFGSEETQYF
TGTGCCAGCAGTTTCGGGAGCGAGGAGACCCAGTACTTC
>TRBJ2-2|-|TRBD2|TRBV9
CASSVTLADNTGELFF
TGTGCCAGCAGCGTAACCCTAGCGGACAACACCGGGGAGCTGTTTTTT
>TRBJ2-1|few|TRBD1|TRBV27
CASRGDRSSYNEQFF
TGTGCCAGCAGAGGGGACAGGAGCTCCTACAATGAGCAGTTCTTC
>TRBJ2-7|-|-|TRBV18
CASSTAYEQYF
TGTGCCAGCTCAACAGCCTACGAGCAGTACTTC
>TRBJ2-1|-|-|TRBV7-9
CASSPVLGRNEQFF
TGTGCCAGCAGCCCCGTCCTTGGGAGAAATGAGCAGTTCTTC
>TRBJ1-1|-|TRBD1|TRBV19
CASSRTTGDTEAFF
TGTGCCAGTAGTCGTACGACAGGGGACACTGAAGCTTTCTTT
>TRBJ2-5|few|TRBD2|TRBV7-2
CASSRTSGSQETQYF
TGTGCCAGCAGCCGGACTAGCGGGAGCCAAGAGACCCAGTACTTC
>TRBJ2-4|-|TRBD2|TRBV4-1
CASSQAGTSGRASKNIQYF
TGCGCCAGCAGCCAAGCTGGGACTAGCGGGAGGGCCAGCAAAAACATTCAGTACTTC
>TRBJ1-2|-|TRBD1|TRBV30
CAWSTPGQGGNGYTF
TGTGCCTGGAGTACTCCGGGACAGGGGGGAAATGGCTACACCTTC